The rows below give T cell receptor beta chains drawn from one sample of a study of blood T cell repertoires in COVID-19. Produced via immunoSEQ multiplex PCR; TCRdb's table is partial and in-frame only. The data hold tens of thousands of clones, with approximately 84% observed a single time. Sequencing was performed on peripheral blood. The receptor set was obtained from a man aged 50 to 60 with acute or convalescent COVID-19. CDR3s include the opening cysteine and the closing phenylalanine or tryptophan. Fields, in order: CDR3 length, clone size, V gene, D gene, J gene, CDR3 protein, CDR3 DNA. D genes are given only for firm matches. Clone size is stated in some rows and not others, as once, few, many or a class when expanded.

CDR3 length: 13
clone size: .
V gene: TRBV5-4
D gene: TRBD2
J gene: TRBJ2-3
CDR3 protein: CASSPTSVDTQYF
CDR3 DNA: TGTGCCAGCAGCCCGACTAGCGTAGATACGCAGTATTTT

CDR3 length: 14
clone size: .
V gene: TRBV5-1
D gene: TRBD1
J gene: TRBJ1-1
CDR3 protein: CASSQQGGNTEAFF
CDR3 DNA: TGCGCCAGCAGCCAACAGGGGGGAAACACTGAAGCTTTCTTT

CDR3 length: 14
clone size: .
V gene: TRBV7-8
D gene: .
J gene: TRBJ1-1
CDR3 protein: CASSLESQNTEAFF
CDR3 DNA: TGTGCCAGCAGCTTAGAGTCACAGAACACTGAAGCTTTCTTT

CDR3 length: 15
clone size: .
V gene: TRBV28
D gene: TRBD2
J gene: TRBJ2-1
CDR3 protein: CASSLLLAGLRGQFF
CDR3 DNA: TGTGCCAGCAGTTTGTTACTAGCGGGCCTTCGGGGGCAGTTCTTC

CDR3 length: 15
clone size: .
V gene: TRBV30
D gene: .
J gene: TRBJ2-3
CDR3 protein: CAWRRADASTDTQYF
CDR3 DNA: TGTGCCTGGAGGCGGGCCGACGCTAGCACAGATACGCAGTATTTT

CDR3 length: 15
clone size: .
V gene: TRBV6-5
D gene: .
J gene: TRBJ1-1
CDR3 protein: CASSYSGRGNTEAFF
CDR3 DNA: TGTGCCAGCAGTTACTCTGGCAGAGGGAACACTGAAGCTTTCTTT

CDR3 length: 13
clone size: once
V gene: TRBV29-1
D gene: TRBD1
J gene: TRBJ1-1
CDR3 protein: CSALTGWVTEAFF
CDR3 DNA: TGCAGCGCTTTGACAGGGTGGGTCACTGAAGCTTTCTTT

CDR3 length: 14
clone size: once
V gene: TRBV30
D gene: TRBD1
J gene: TRBJ2-5
CDR3 protein: CAWSTGQGEGTQYF
CDR3 DNA: TGTGCCTGGAGTACCGGACAGGGGGAGGGGACCCAGTACTTC

CDR3 length: 15
clone size: .
V gene: TRBV20-1
D gene: TRBD1
J gene: TRBJ2-2
CDR3 protein: CSASPRTGGIGELFF
CDR3 DNA: TGCAGTGCTAGTCCACGGACAGGGGGTATCGGGGAGCTGTTTTTT

CDR3 length: 15
clone size: .
V gene: TRBV5-1
D gene: TRBD1
J gene: TRBJ2-7
CDR3 protein: CASRATGQGVSEQYF
CDR3 DNA: TGCGCCAGCAGGGCTACGGGACAGGGGGTCTCGGAGCAGTACTTC

CDR3 length: 11
clone size: .
V gene: TRBV6-5
D gene: .
J gene: TRBJ2-4
CDR3 protein: CASIGINIQYF
CDR3 DNA: TGTGCCAGCATTGGCATAAACATTCAGTACTTC

CDR3 length: 14
clone size: .
V gene: TRBV2
D gene: .
J gene: TRBJ2-5
CDR3 protein: CASSEPDSQETQYF
CDR3 DNA: TGTGCCAGCAGCGAACCGGACAGCCAAGAGACCCAGTACTTC

CDR3 length: 14
clone size: .
V gene: TRBV6-1
D gene: .
J gene: TRBJ1-5
CDR3 protein: CASSEGQGNQPQHF
CDR3 DNA: TGTGCCAGCAGTGAAGGGCAAGGCAATCAGCCCCAGCATTTT

CDR3 length: 17
clone size: .
V gene: TRBV6-6
D gene: TRBD2
J gene: TRBJ2-7
CDR3 protein: CASSPGLAGGRSYEQYF
CDR3 DNA: TGTGCCAGCAGTCCCGGACTAGCGGGAGGGCGCTCCTACGAGCAGTACTTC

CDR3 length: 12
clone size: .
V gene: TRBV27
D gene: .
J gene: TRBJ2-2
CDR3 protein: CASSWGVGELFF
CDR3 DNA: TGTGCCAGCAGTTGGGGGGTCGGGGAGCTGTTTTTT

CDR3 length: 16
clone size: .
V gene: TRBV10-1
D gene: .
J gene: TRBJ2-1
CDR3 protein: CASSEGRSVDEDEQFF
CDR3 DNA: TGCGCCAGCAGTGAAGGGAGATCGGTGGATGAAGATGAGCAGTTCTTC

CDR3 length: 16
clone size: .
V gene: TRBV3-1/TRBV3-2
D gene: TRBD2
J gene: TRBJ2-7
CDR3 protein: CASSQSAGLAGHEQYF
CDR3 DNA: TGTGCCAGCAGCCAAAGCGCCGGACTAGCGGGGCACGAGCAGTACTTC

CDR3 length: 14
clone size: .
V gene: TRBV7-6
D gene: .
J gene: TRBJ1-4
CDR3 protein: CASSFMGAKEKLFF
CDR3 DNA: TGTGCCAGCAGCTTTATGGGGGCGAAAGAAAAACTGTTTTTT